This is a list of T cell receptor beta chains from one sample in a study of resident and recirculating memory T cells in vitiligo. The data were produced by immunoSEQ multiplex PCR, yet TCRdb's version contains in-frame clones alone and is incomplete. The data show 40,000 to 50,000 clones, approximately 91% seen once. The source material was blood. The source is a male donor with vitiligo. Both conserved end residues are part of each CDR3. D genes are given only for firm matches. Part of the rows lack a size; the others show once, few, many or a class for expanded clones.

j_gene,d_gene,abundance,v_gene,CDR3aa,CDR3nt
TRBJ1-1,NA,NA,TRBV2,CASPRGTEAFF,TGTGCCAGCCCAAGGGGCACTGAAGCTTTCTTT
TRBJ1-6,NA,NA,TRBV6-1,CASSEARGVRHSPLHF,TGTGCCAGCAGTGAAGCTCGGGGGGTCAGGCATTCACCCCTCCACTTT
TRBJ2-4,TRBD1,NA,TRBV7-9,CASSTDRGDGKNIQYF,TGTGCCAGCAGCACTGACAGGGGCGATGGCAAAAACATTCAGTACTTC
TRBJ2-1,NA,NA,TRBV7-9,CASSLAQGTYNEQFF,TGTGCCAGCAGCTTAGCCCAGGGGACCTACAATGAGCAGTTCTTC
TRBJ1-5,NA,NA,TRBV5-6,CASSLKTNQPQHF,TGTGCCAGCAGCTTGAAAACAAATCAGCCCCAGCATTTT
TRBJ2-7,TRBD2,NA,TRBV7-2,CASSLGDYGEQYF,TGTGCCAGCAGCTTAGGGGACTATGGCGAGCAGTACTTC
TRBJ2-3,NA,NA,TRBV6-5,CATRVGGGTDTQYF,TGTGCCACCAGGGTGGGGGGTGGTACAGATACGCAGTATTTT
TRBJ2-7,NA,NA,TRBV28,CASSLAGPDYEQYF,TGTGCCAGCAGTTTGGCGGGACCCGACTACGAGCAGTACTTC
TRBJ2-5,TRBD2,NA,TRBV15,CATSRDHTSGVTQYF,TGTGCCACCAGCAGAGATCACACTAGCGGGGTAACCCAGTACTTC
TRBJ1-3,TRBD1,NA,TRBV4-3,CASSQDGPPGTVGNTIYF,TGCGCCAGCAGCCAAGATGGGCCCCCGGGGACAGTTGGAAACACCATATATTTT
TRBJ2-7,NA,NA,TRBV18,CASSPIQGGHEQYF,TGTGCCAGCTCACCAATCCAGGGGGGCCACGAGCAGTACTTC
TRBJ1-5,NA,NA,TRBV5-6,CASSLFGQLDYSNQPQHF,TGTGCCAGCAGCTTGTTTGGACAGCTAGACTATAGCAATCAGCCCCAGCATTTT
TRBJ1-2,NA,NA,TRBV20-1,CSDRQNYGYTF,TGCAGTGACCGACAGAACTATGGCTACACCTTC
TRBJ2-2,NA,NA,TRBV9,CASSPPGRGSTGELFF,TGTGCCAGCAGCCCCCCCGGGCGGGGATCCACCGGGGAGCTGTTTTTT
TRBJ2-2,NA,NA,TRBV11-3,CASSPTSLGELFF,TGTGCCAGCAGCCCCACTTCCCTGGGGGAGCTGTTTTTT
TRBJ1-1,NA,NA,TRBV11-2,CASSELSGGVTEAFF,TGTGCCAGCAGCGAACTTTCGGGAGGGGTCACTGAAGCTTTCTTT
TRBJ1-6,NA,NA,TRBV6-5,CASSLSGSLSPLHF,TGTGCCAGCAGTTTGAGCGGTAGCCTTTCACCCCTCCACTTT
TRBJ1-1,TRBD1,NA,TRBV11-2,CASSATTGYTEAFF,TGTGCCAGCAGCGCCACGACAGGGTACACTGAAGCTTTCTTT
TRBJ2-5,NA,NA,TRBV11-2,CASSLDEVHTTNF,TGTGCCAGCAGCTTAGATGAAGTACATACAACAAACTTC
TRBJ2-7,TRBD2,NA,TRBV5-1,CASSLLAGLNEQYF,TGCGCCAGCAGCTTGTTAGCGGGGCTGAACGAGCAGTACTTC
TRBJ2-7,NA,NA,TRBV6-1,CASRLGHFSYEQYF,TGTGCCAGCAGGCTGGGACACTTCTCCTACGAGCAGTACTTC
TRBJ2-2,NA,NA,TRBV5-1,CASSLKGAVTGELFF,TGCGCCAGCAGCTTGAAAGGGGCAGTCACCGGGGAGCTGTTTTTT
TRBJ2-7,NA,NA,TRBV7-2,CASSLGGGVNYEQYF,TGTGCCAGCAGCTTAGGAGGGGGGGTGAATTACGAGCAGTACTTC
TRBJ1-2,TRBD1,NA,TRBV2,CASRTTGGGGYTF,TGTGCCAGCAGAACGACAGGGGGCGGTGGCTACACCTTC
TRBJ2-1,TRBD1,NA,TRBV19,CASGTGTGFYNEQFF,TGTGCCAGCGGAACCGGGACAGGGTTCTACAATGAGCAGTTCTTC
TRBJ2-7,NA,NA,TRBV5-1,CASSLVPGVYEQYF,TGCGCCAGCAGCTTGGTACCGGGGGTCTACGAGCAGTACTTC
TRBJ2-6,NA,NA,TRBV29-1,CSVFQGSSSGANVLTF,TGCAGCGTTTTTCAGGGGTCAAGCTCTGGGGCCAACGTCCTGACTTTC
TRBJ1-2,NA,few,TRBV5-4,CASTFALTALTYGYTF,TGTGCCAGCACCTTTGCCCTGACAGCCCTGACCTATGGCTACACCTTC
TRBJ1-1,TRBD1,NA,TRBV5-1,CASSSQGAGTEAFF,TGCGCCAGCAGCTCACAGGGGGCAGGCACTGAAGCTTTCTTT
TRBJ2-7,NA,NA,TRBV27,CASSSPYEQYF,TGTGCCAGCAGTAGCCCCTACGAGCAGTACTTC
TRBJ2-1,TRBD2,NA,TRBV25-1,CASSPLAGIDNEQFF,TGTGCCAGCAGCCCACTAGCGGGGATTGACAATGAGCAGTTCTTC
TRBJ2-5,NA,NA,TRBV5-1,CASSSAGIDDQYF,TGCGCCAGCAGCTCGGCAGGGATTGATGACCAGTACTTC
TRBJ1-1,NA,once,TRBV19,CASRGWSGITAFF,TGTGCCAGTAGAGGGTGGTCCGGGATTACAGCTTTCTTT
TRBJ1-2,NA,NA,TRBV28,CASSPPAASYGYTF,TGTGCCAGCAGCCCTCCGGCGGCATCCTATGGCTACACCTTC
TRBJ2-7,TRBD2,NA,TRBV29-1,CSVEKRGGTYEQYF,TGCAGCGTCGAAAAGCGGGGGGGAACCTACGAGCAGTACTTC
TRBJ2-5,TRBD2,NA,TRBV7-2,CASRPGRGAWETQYF,TGTGCCAGCAGACCGGGGCGGGGGGCCTGGGAGACCCAGTACTTC
TRBJ2-7,NA,NA,TRBV19,CASSILGSSEQYF,TGTGCCAGTAGTATCCTCGGATCTAGCGAGCAGTACTTC
TRBJ1-1,NA,NA,TRBV5-6,CASSSLEVTEAFF,TGTGCCAGCAGCTCTCTTGAGGTCACTGAAGCTTTCTTT
TRBJ1-3,TRBD1,NA,TRBV15,CATSSQGAGNTIYF,TGTGCCACCAGCAGTCAGGGGGCTGGAAACACCATATATTTT
TRBJ2-7,TRBD2,NA,TRBV11-2,CASSLVAGGSEQYF,TGTGCCAGCAGCTTAGTTGCGGGGGGTTCCGAGCAGTACTTC
TRBJ2-4,NA,NA,TRBV5-8,CASTTPRRSTSLAKNIQYF,TGTGCCAGCACCACCCCCCGGAGATCAACTTCTTTAGCCAAAAACATTCAGTACTTC
TRBJ2-2,TRBD2,NA,TRBV5-1,CASSLGSGGASATGELFF,TGCGCCAGCAGCTTGGGAAGCGGGGGGGCAAGTGCCACCGGGGAGCTGTTTTTT
TRBJ2-1,TRBD2,NA,TRBV6-6,CASSDSGGALLKQFF,TGTGCCAGCAGTGATAGCGGGGGGGCCCTTCTCAAGCAGTTCTTC
TRBJ2-7,TRBD2,NA,TRBV11-1,CASSLFGGGTSYEQYF,TGTGCCAGCAGCTTATTTGGCGGGGGGACATCCTACGAGCAGTACTTC
TRBJ1-2,NA,NA,TRBV9,CASSVASGSYGYTF,TGTGCCAGCAGCGTAGCTTCAGGGTCCTATGGCTACACCTTC
TRBJ1-2,NA,NA,TRBV7-2,CASSLAQGGPGGYTF,TGTGCCAGCAGCTTAGCCCAGGGCGGTCCGGGTGGCTACACCTTC
TRBJ1-4,NA,NA,TRBV7-2,CASSLWGGFNEKLFF,TGTGCCAGCAGCTTATGGGGGGGGTTTAATGAAAAACTGTTTTTT
TRBJ2-7,NA,once,TRBV21-1,CASSKAQEGPFYEQYF,TGTGCCAGCAGCAAAGCGCAGGAGGGGCCCTTCTACGAGCAGTACTTC
TRBJ1-1,NA,NA,TRBV12-5,CASGLAPLGNTEAFF,TGTGCTAGTGGTTTGGCCCCGCTCGGGAACACTGAAGCTTTCTTT
TRBJ1-6,NA,NA,TRBV5-6,CASSFGQLNSPLHF,TGTGCCAGCAGCTTTGGGCAACTCAATTCACCCCTCCACTTT
TRBJ2-3,TRBD2,medium-sized,TRBV6-4,CASSESGGATDTQYF,TGTGCCAGCAGTGAGTCCGGGGGGGCGACAGATACGCAGTATTTT